The 3 T cell receptor beta chains in this list originate from one sample, sequenced in a study of CD8+ T cells in alopecia areata. Treatment meaning: oral pan-JAK inhibitor, 5-10 mg twice daily. The authors extracted RNA and reverse transcribed it into cDNA as the sequencing template. This table comes from immunoSEQ multiplex PCR, and its TCRdb copy is limited to in-frame clones, with some not included. This table holds roughly 190,000 clones, approximately 67% found once. The input for sequencing was CD4+ T cells sorted from blood, taken at approximately week 49, from a patient treated with tofacitinib. These receptor sequences come from a human donor with alopecia areata.

This clone was recorded only once. J is TRBJ1-2 and V is TRBV30; D call uncertain. CDR3 size: 10 residues. V dropped 5 bases and J dropped 7 bases, with 8 bases sitting between them. Germline V gives CDR1 GTSNPN, CDR2 SVGIG (reference sequence). CDR3 bases: TGTGCCTGGTGGGGAGGTGGCTACACCTTC. Encoded protein: CAWWGGGYTF. The full variable domain, completed using reference TRBV30 and TRBJ1-2, is SQTIHQWPATLVQPVGSPLSLECTVEGTSNPNLYWYRQAAGRGLQLLFYSVGIGQISSEVPQNLSASRPQDRQFILSSKKLLLSDSGFYLCAWWGGGYTFGSGTRLTVV.

This clone turned up a few times. The chain is built from TRBV4-3 and TRBJ1-6; 8 bases match TRBD1. J gave up 8 bases and V 3 bases, and 3 bases lay outside the gene matches. The CDR3 spans 14 residues. Germline V lookup: CDR1 LGHNA, CDR2 YSLEER. The CDR3 loop is CASSQGQVDSPLHF. In nucleotides, the CDR3 is TGCGCCAGCAGCCAGGGACAGGTTGATTCACCCCTCCACTTT.

The chain uses TRBV29-1 and TRBJ1-4; D is possibly TRBD1 (5 bases). There are 13 residues in the CDR3. Germline assignment: CDR1 SQVTM and CDR2 ANQGSEA. V lost 4 bases to trimming and J lost 5 bases, with 11 bases between them. The CDR3 DNA reads TGCAGCGTTGCTTGGGGCCAAAATGAAAAACTGTTTTTT. Translation gives CSVAWGQNEKLFF.